The 32 T cell receptor beta chains listed next were all sequenced from one sample in a study of T-cell reconstitution after alpha-beta-depleted transplantation in children. It was with unique molecular identifiers that the TCRbeta library was prepared. TCRdb used MiXCR to reprocess the PCR reads, holding one entry per CDR3 protein. The repertoire has 500,000 to 600,000 distinct CDR3 sequences, approximately 16% of them found once; the top ten carry over 3%. Here the sequenced sample was PBMCs from the stem cell graft donor, taken from the stem cell graft. These receptors came from a human donor who donated a stem cell graft to a child with acute lymphoblastic leukemia.

The V and J genes are TRBV5-1 and TRBJ2-7, with TRBD1 as a possible D gene (5 bases). V was clipped by 0 bases and J by 5 bases, with 15 bases between them. Germline V gene sequence: CDR1 SGHRS, CDR2 YFSETQ. There are 15 residues in the CDR3. As DNA, the CDR3 is TGCGCCAGCAGCTTGGTTACAGGTAGGGGCGACGAGCAGTACTTC. Translated: CASSLVTGRGDEQYF.

The chain couples TRBV4-1 to TRBJ2-1; 15 bases match TRBD2. The V segment lost 2 bases and the J segment 9 bases; nucleotides outside the gene matches: 2. Per germline, CDR1 MGHRA and CDR2 YSYEKL. CDR3 length: 15 amino acids. CDR3 sequence reads: CASSQRTSGRVEQFF. In nucleotides, the CDR3 is TGCGCCAGCAGCCAAAGGACTAGCGGGAGGGTTGAGCAGTTCTTC.

This clonotype has a handful of counts. This sequence joins TRBV6-5 and TRBJ1-1; D remains unclear. CDR1 and CDR2 (germline): MNHEY, SVGAGI. Trimming pared 5 bases from V and 1 base from J, leaving 8 bases between. The CDR3 sequence is 13 residues long. CDR3 DNA sequence: TGTGCCAGCAGTATACAGTGGAACACTGAAGCTTTCTTT. Residues: CASSIQWNTEAFF.

This clonotype has just a few counts. This sequence joins TRBV20-1 and TRBJ2-7; TRBD2 matches at 9 bases. CDR1 DFQATT and CDR2 SNEGSKA come from the germline V gene (reference sequence). The CDR3 runs 13 residues. V gave up 2 bases and J gave up 3 bases; unmatched junction bases: 2. The CDR3: CSARLAGLYEQYF. CDR3 bases: TGCAGTGCTAGACTAGCGGGACTCTACGAGCAGTACTTC.

This clonotype occurred a few times. The V call is TRBV7-2, the J call TRBJ2-1; weak D call: TRBD1 (6 bases). Germline-derived CDR1 and CDR2 are SGHTA and FQGNSA. Trimming took 0 bases from V and 3 from J, leaving 15 bases between them. This CDR3 comprises 17 residues. CDR3 DNA sequence: TGTGCCAGCAGCTTAGCTCGATACGGACAGTTCTACAATGAGCAGTTCTTC. Amino acid sequence: CASSLARYGQFYNEQFF.

The table lists this clonotype with many counts. V is TRBV5-1 and J is TRBJ2-7; TRBD2 agrees at 10 bases. Losses at the gene ends were 1 base for V and 0 bases for J; bases not matched to a gene: 1. CDR3 length: 15 amino acids. Germline V CDR1 and CDR2: SGHRS, YFSETQ. CDR3 protein: CASSLTSGASYEQYF. The CDR3 bases are TGCGCCAGCAGCTTGACTAGCGGGGCCTCCTACGAGCAGTACTTC.

There are a few counts of this clonotype. This sequence joins TRBV12-3 or TRBV12-4 and TRBJ2-7, with D maybe TRBD1 (6 bases). Trimming stripped 5 bases from V and 4 bases from J, with 12 bases between. This CDR3 has 13 amino acids. As DNA, the CDR3 is TGTGCCAGCAGTCCACACAGGGAGTACGAGCAGTACTTC. This translates into CASSPHREYEQYF.

CDR3 amino acids: CASSHLDSNEQFF. CDR3 coding DNA: TGTGCCAGCAGCCACCTAGATTCCAATGAGCAGTTCTTC. This chain uses TRBV3-1 with TRBJ2-1; D call uncertain. Germline CDR1 is LGHDT and CDR2 is YNNKEL (reference sequence). The ends were cut back, 3 bases at V and 6 bases at J, with 9 bases in the middle. The CDR3 runs to 13 residues.

The genes are TRBV5-1 and TRBJ2-5; D is possibly TRBD1 (6 bases). The CDR3 runs to 15 residues. CDR1 is SGHRS, CDR2 YFSETQ, per germline. V lost 1 base, J lost 4 bases, and 14 bases lay in between. The CDR3 sequence: CASSLWQGIGETQYF. The CDR3 nucleotides are TGCGCCAGCAGCTTGTGGCAGGGGATCGGAGAGACCCAGTACTTC. Looking up the rest from reference TRBV5-1 and TRBJ2-5 gives the full variable domain: KAGVTQTPRYLIKTRGQQVTLSCSPISGHRSVSWYQQTPGQGLQFLFEYFSETQRNKGNFPGRFSGRQFSNSRSEMNVSTLELGDSALYLCASSLWQGIGETQYFGPGTRLLVL.

This clonotype was counted a few times. In DNA, the CDR3 is TGCGCCAGCAGCTCCGGGTCCTACCCCAGCTACAATGAGCAGTTCTTC. Encoded protein: CASSSGSYPSYNEQFF. The chain is built from TRBV4-1 and TRBJ2-1; D is unclear. This CDR3 region has 16 residues. V dropped 5 bases and J dropped 3 bases, with 17 bases sitting between them. Per germline, CDR1 MGHRA and CDR2 YSYEKL.

The chain joins TRBV4-2 to TRBJ2-7, with 8 bases lining up with TRBD1. Germline assignment: CDR1 LGHNA and CDR2 YNFKEQ. CDR3 length: 14 amino acids. Trimming removed 1 base from V and 3 bases from J; junction bases left unmatched: 2. The chain's CDR3 is CASSQVGQVYEQYF. In DNA, the CDR3 is TGTGCCAGCAGCCAAGTGGGACAGGTCTACGAGCAGTACTTC.

V and J are TRBV6-1 and TRBJ2-7; TRBD1 or TRBD2 may be the D gene (5 bases each). V was trimmed by 11 bases and J by 2 bases, leaving 16 bases between them. Germline CDR1 and CDR2: MNHNS and SASEGT. The length of the CDR3 is 13 residues. CDR3 sequence reads: CASGPGPPYEQYF. The CDR3 DNA reads TGTGCCTCCGGACCGGGGCCACCCTACGAGCAGTACTTC.

The chain joins TRBV20-1 to TRBJ2-7; weak D call: TRBD2 (6 bases). V gave up 4 bases and J gave up 4 bases, with 14 bases separating them. CDR1 and CDR2 (germline): DFQATT, SNEGSKA (reference sequence). The CDR3 consists of 13 residues. The DNA for the CDR3 is TGCAGTGCTACTACTAGCAATCCTTACGAGCAGTACTTC. Its translation is CSATTSNPYEQYF.

In this sample, this clonotype turned up a few times. The chain joins TRBV5-1 to TRBJ2-5, with 14 bases matching TRBD2. Per germline, CDR1 SGHRS and CDR2 YFSETQ. V gave up 4 bases and J gave up 13 bases; unmatched junction bases: 12. The CDR3 is made up of 15 amino acids. This chain's CDR3 is CASSLSGTSGSLGYF. In DNA form, the CDR3 reads TGCGCCAGCAGCCTATCCGGGACTAGCGGGAGTTTGGGGTACTTC.

This clonotype showed up many times. The chain links TRBV7-9 to TRBJ2-3; TRBD1 aligns across 7 bases. CDR1 and CDR2 (germline): SEHNR, FQNEAQ (reference sequence). V gave up 5 bases and J gave up 2 bases; unmatched junction bases: 4. CDR3 size: 14 residues. For the CDR3, the DNA is TGTGCCAGCAGCCTTGGGACAGACACAGATACGCAGTATTTT. This gives the protein CASSLGTDTDTQYF.

This clonotype turned up a few times. The chain has TRBV29-1 and TRBJ2-1, with D uncertain. Germline V gene data show CDR1 as SQVTM and CDR2 as ANQGSEA. This CDR3 is 15 amino acids long. Trimming left V 7 bases short and J 1 base short, with 17 bases between. The CDR3 nucleotides read TGCAGCGGGCAACCTGATGTTGGGTCCTACAATGAGCAGTTCTTC. This codes for CSGQPDVGSYNEQFF.

This chain links TRBV7-3 with TRBJ1-2; tentatively, D is TRBD1 (5 bases). The CDR3 runs to 15 residues. V lost 0 bases, J lost 0 bases, and 8 bases lay in between. Germline assignment: CDR1 SGHTA and CDR2 FQGTGA. CDR3 loop: CASSLTDNPNYGYTF. CDR3 bases: TGTGCCAGCAGCTTAACGGACAACCCTAACTATGGCTACACCTTC.

The chain links TRBV6-1 to TRBJ2-2; possible D gene TRBD1, 6 bases. Germline CDR1 MNHNS, CDR2 SASEGT. The length of the CDR3 is 14 residues. V lost 4 bases and J 8 bases, leaving 14 bases between the germline ends. CDR3 coding DNA: TGTGCCAGCAGTGCGCTTCAGGGGACGGGGGAGCTGTTTTTT. It translates to CASSALQGTGELFF.

This rearrangement joins TRBV5-1 to TRBJ1-1; D call uncertain. The germline V gene encodes CDR1 SGHRS and CDR2 YFSETQ. The CDR3 has 17 residues. V lost 3 bases and J 2 bases, leaving 20 bases between the germline ends. CDR3 in amino acids: CASSSGLNWAENTEAFF. CDR3 nucleotides: TGCGCCAGCAGCTCAGGACTCAACTGGGCTGAAAACACTGAAGCTTTCTTT.

The chain is built from TRBV20-1 and TRBJ2-5; D is uncertain. V was trimmed by 6 bases and J by 2 bases, leaving 34 bases between them. The CDR3 runs 20 residues. Germline CDR1 is DFQATT and CDR2 is SNEGSKA (reference sequence). The CDR3 loop is CSAKTSDLRTHYTVQETQYF. CDR3 in DNA: TGCAGTGCGAAGACTTCAGACCTGCGAACCCATTACACTGTACAAGAGACCCAGTACTTC.

The chain links TRBV6-1 to TRBJ2-3; 9 nucleotides align to TRBD1. The CDR3 contains 14 residues. Germline values: CDR1 MNHNS, CDR2 SASEGT. CDR3 residues: CAANRDRGTDTQYF. Here the CDR3 DNA reads TGTGCTGCTAACCGGGACAGGGGCACAGATACGCAGTATTTT.

This clonotype came up a few times. The V gene is TRBV5-6, the J gene TRBJ2-5; D is ambiguous. This CDR3 is built from 16 residues. The germline V gene has CDR1 SGHDT and CDR2 YYEEEE. V was cut by 2 bases and J by 0 bases, with 14 bases left in between. CDR3 nucleotides: TGTGCCAGCAGCTTTGAAACAATCTCGTACCAAGAGACCCAGTACTTC. It yields the protein CASSFETISYQETQYF. Based on the CDR3 plus reference TRBV5-6 and TRBJ2-5, the full variable domain is DAGVTQSPTHLIKTRGQQVTLRCSPKSGHDTVSWYQQALGQGPQFIFQYYEEEERQRGNFPDRFSGHQFPNYSSELNVNALLLGDSALYLCASSFETISYQETQYFGPGTRLLVL.

The chain has TRBV29-1 and TRBJ2-3; D remains unclear. The germline V and J ends were trimmed by 4 bases and 0 bases, with 20 bases remaining between them. Germline V gene data show CDR1 as SQVTM and CDR2 as ANQGSEA. The CDR3 is made up of 17 amino acids. The CDR3 sequence is CSVAPRHSDQSTDTQYF. The CDR3 DNA is TGCAGCGTTGCCCCCCGACACTCAGACCAAAGCACAGATACGCAGTATTTT.

The rearrangement joins TRBV21-1 to TRBJ2-1. TRBV21-1 corresponds to a pseudogene. The CDR3 spans 17 residues. DNA of the CDR3: TGTGCCAGCAGCACTTTTGACCAAGAAGGTGTGACCGATGAGCAGTTCTTC. It is translated as CASSTFDQEGVTDEQFF.

A few counts support this clonotype. The chain uses TRBV3-1 and TRBJ2-5, with TRBD2 identical over 9 bases. The CDR3 sequence is 16 residues long. The trim removed 1 base at V and 5 bases at J, leaving 8 bases unmatched. CDR1 is LGHDT, CDR2 YNNKEL, per germline (reference sequence). CDR3 protein: CASSQVGTSYSETQYF. CDR3 nucleotide sequence: TGTGCCAGCAGCCAAGTAGGGACTAGCTACAGCGAGACCCAGTACTTC.

This chain uses TRBV4-2 with TRBJ2-5; no firm D call. The CDR3 is 12 amino acids. With 0 bases removed from V and 7 bases from J, the gap between germline ends came to 6 bases. Per the germline V gene, CDR1 is LGHNA and CDR2 is YNFKEQ. CDR3 sequence: CASSQDEATQYF. The CDR3 DNA reads as TGTGCCAGCAGCCAAGACGAGGCGACCCAGTACTTC.

V is TRBV9 and J is TRBJ2-3; weak D call: TRBD2 (5 bases). CDR3 length: 16 residues. Germline V gene data show CDR1 as SGDLS and CDR2 as YYNGEE. V was trimmed by 7 bases and J by 3 bases, leaving 21 bases between them. DNA of the CDR3: TGTGCCAGCGGATATCTTAAGGGAGCCCAGACAGATACGCAGTATTTT. Translating it yields CASGYLKGAQTDTQYF.

This clonotype came up a few times. The chain employs TRBV29-1 and TRBJ1-2; TRBD1 matches 9 bases. Germline CDR1 SQVTM, CDR2 ANQGSEA. CDR3 length: 11 amino acids. V lost 7 bases and J lost 10; bases outside the gene matches: 7. This chain's CDR3 is CSAPTGGDYTF. In nucleotides, the CDR3 is TGCAGCGCCCCGACAGGGGGTGACTACACCTTC.

The V and J genes are TRBV27 and TRBJ2-2; 8 bases fit TRBD1. The CDR3 sequence is 16 residues long. The V gene's germline CDR1 is MNHEY and CDR2 SMNVEV (reference sequence). Trimming removed 1 base from V and 1 base from J; junction bases left unmatched: 2. The DNA for the CDR3 is TGTGCCAGCAGTTTATATGGGACAGGGAACACCGGGGAGCTGTTTTTT. This sequence encodes CASSLYGTGNTGELFF.

In this sample, this clonotype turned up many times. J is TRBJ1-1 and V is TRBV20-1; D gene unclear. This CDR3 has 11 amino acids. Trimming removed 2 bases at V and 1 base at J, with 2 bases between. Germline assignment: CDR1 DFQATT and CDR2 SNEGSKA (reference sequence). CDR3 in DNA: TGCAGTGCTAGACGGAACACTGAAGCTTTCTTT. Encoded protein: CSARRNTEAFF.

On this clonotype itself: One end of the junction varies from germline; a read error may be responsible. The rearrangement links TRBV3-1 to TRBJ1-1; 7 bases are a match to TRBD1. The CDR3 spans 18 residues. Germline V gene sequence: CDR1 LGHDT, CDR2 YNNKEL (reference sequence). For the CDR3, the DNA is TGTGCCAGCACCCAAGTGGCTATCGGAGGGGGCGGGAACACTGAAGCTTTCTTT. It codes for CASTQVAIGGGGNTEAFF.

There are a few counts of this clonotype. The rearrangement links TRBV7-3 to TRBJ1-1, with a tentative D call TRBD1 (5 bases). Trimming removed 10 bases from V and 4 bases from J, with 19 bases in between. This CDR3 spans 14 amino acids. CDR1 SGHTA and CDR2 FQGTGA come from the germline V gene. CDR3 protein: CATREGRGGTEAFF. Here the CDR3 DNA reads TGTGCCACCCGGGAGGGGCGCGGGGGCACTGAAGCTTTCTTT.